The T cell receptor (beta chain) described here comes from a study of T cells after yellow fever vaccination. Study in general: SMART-Seq v4 Ultra Low Input prepared the low-cell-number fractions. Study outcomes and limitations: Clones from primary vaccination mostly reappeared after the booster (over 95% CD4, 88% CD8). One caveat is that FACS-sorted repertoires could contain abundant clonotypes contaminating from the bulk population.

It was through 5'RACE template switching that TCR cDNA was made, with a universal primer site and UMIs added. A single record per CDR3 protein comes from TCRdb applying MiXCR to the 5' RACE reads. The sample has approximately 330,000 distinct CDR3 sequences; about 12% are singletons. Concerning this clonotype itself: Its specificity is unknown.

Between the trimmed V and J ends, which lost 1 base and 1 base, there was a span of 7 bases. The CDR3 sequence is 14 residues long. Germline V gives CDR1 LNHDA, CDR2 SQIVND (reference sequence). Sequencing used CD4+ T cells sorted from PBMCs, obtained 15 days after the yellow fever booster vaccination. The chain combines TRBV19 with TRBJ1-1; D is uncertain. The sequence came from a man younger than 35 who received the YFV17D yellow fever vaccine. The CDR3 sequence: CASSIVTGNTEAFF. The CDR3 region has the DNA TGTGCCAGTAGTATAGTAACGGGGAACACTGAAGCTTTCTTT.